Included here is one TCR beta chain sequence, with context. The target antigen is unknown. The CDR3 totals 12 residues. Trimming took off 0 bases at V and 11 bases at J, with 11 bases between the two ends. Germline V gene sequence: CDR1 SGHKS, CDR2 YYEKEE (reference sequence). The entry originates in a study of shared clonotypes between healthy human individuals. Measured with immunoSEQ multiplex PCR; TCRdb has only the in-frame clones, and not every one. The repertoire includes a few million clones, less than 95% of them detected once, and more than 0.35% sits in the top ten. The study, taken as a whole, reports: Memory subsets generally showed smaller estimated richness than naive subsets did.

The clonotype comes from a man between 18 and 29 years old in good health. Some clones in this sample may be carry-over from other donors' samples. Source material: naive CD4+ T cells from PBMCs. Subset noted: CD45RA+ positively selected. The chain recombines TRBV5-5 with TRBJ1-1, with D perhaps matching TRBD1 (5 bases). The CDR3 loop reads CASSLVGGEAFF. CDR3 nucleotides: TGTGCCAGCAGCTTGGTTGGGGGTGAGGCTTTCTTT.